This T cell receptor (beta chain) was found in a study of blood T cell repertoires in COVID-19. Study as a whole: Researchers got acute and convalescent COVID-19 samples from the United States, Italy and Spain. From T cells, B-cell-depleted T cells, or PBMCs came the material, which was cDNA or gDNA.

Germline values: CDR1 SGHAT, CDR2 FQNNGV. The CDR3 contains 12 residues. The repertoire was sequenced with immunoSEQ multiplex PCR; TCRdb's copy has only in-frame clones and lacks some. The sample records 130,000 or so clones, about 81% being singletons. The study assigned cohorts using participant-reported clinical history. V gene TRBV11-2 combines with J gene TRBJ2-7, with 7 bases identical to TRBD1. This TCR came from a man in his forties or fifties with acute COVID-19. Sequenced sample: PBMCs or T cells enriched from blood (not recorded which). As DNA, the CDR3 is TGTGCGGTAGGGGACAGCTACTACGAGCAGTACTTC. Translation gives CAVGDSYYEQYF.